These T cell receptor beta chains were read from a single sample in a study of CD8+ T cells in alopecia areata. Here immunoSEQ multiplex PCR was the method, and the copy in TCRdb shows in-frame clones only, minus some. The sample includes 95,000 to 110,000 clones, 55% of them seen just once. The sequencing input was CD4+ T cells sorted from blood. The receptors here all came from a human donor in good health. Each CDR3 is given with its conserved first and last residue. The D gene is left open where the match is weak. The size of a clone is reported for some rows only, either as once, few or many, or as a class for expanded clones.

d_gene: TRBD1; abundance: -; j_gene: TRBJ1-5; v_gene: TRBV15; CDR3nt: TGTGCCACCAGCAGCCAAGACAGGGCGGGAGATCAGCCCCAGCATTTT; CDR3aa: CATSSQDRAGDQPQHF
d_gene: TRBD2; abundance: -; j_gene: TRBJ2-7; v_gene: TRBV4-2; CDR3nt: TGTGCCAGCAGCCAAGATTTTAGCGGGGGTTACGAGCAGTACTTC; CDR3aa: CASSQDFSGGYEQYF
d_gene: -; abundance: -; j_gene: TRBJ2-7; v_gene: TRBV21-1; CDR3nt: TGTGCCAGCAGCAACGAAGCCTACGAGCAGTACTTC; CDR3aa: CASSNEAYEQYF
d_gene: TRBD2; abundance: -; j_gene: TRBJ2-3; v_gene: TRBV27; CDR3nt: TGTGCCAGCACTCCACTAGCGGGGGGGCCAGATACGCAGTATTTT; CDR3aa: CASTPLAGGPDTQYF
d_gene: TRBD1; abundance: -; j_gene: TRBJ1-5; v_gene: TRBV29-1; CDR3nt: TGCAGCGTCATCCCGACAGGGGCCGTTAGCAATCAGCCCCAGCATTTT; CDR3aa: CSVIPTGAVSNQPQHF
d_gene: TRBD1; abundance: -; j_gene: TRBJ1-5; v_gene: TRBV29-1; CDR3nt: TGCAGCGTTGGGACAGGGTATAGCAATCAGCCCCAGCATTTT; CDR3aa: CSVGTGYSNQPQHF
d_gene: -; abundance: few; j_gene: TRBJ2-7; v_gene: TRBV30; CDR3nt: TGTGCCTGGAGTGGTGTGACGTCCGAGCAGTACTTC; CDR3aa: CAWSGVTSEQYF
d_gene: -; abundance: once; j_gene: TRBJ2-7; v_gene: TRBV5-6; CDR3nt: TGTGCCAGCAGCATGACAGATTACGAGCAGTACTTC; CDR3aa: CASSMTDYEQYF
d_gene: -; abundance: -; j_gene: TRBJ2-3; v_gene: TRBV14; CDR3nt: TGTGCCAGCAGTGCCCTCACAGATACGCAGTATTTT; CDR3aa: CASSALTDTQYF
d_gene: -; abundance: -; j_gene: TRBJ2-7; v_gene: TRBV27; CDR3nt: TGTGCCAGTCATGAGACAAGGGACTCCTACGAGCAGTACTTC; CDR3aa: CASHETRDSYEQYF
d_gene: -; abundance: -; j_gene: TRBJ2-1; v_gene: TRBV2; CDR3nt: TGTGCCAGCGCACTCCGGCTGGCTAACAATGAGCAGTTCTTC; CDR3aa: CASALRLANNEQFF
d_gene: -; abundance: few; j_gene: TRBJ2-3; v_gene: TRBV29-1; CDR3nt: TGCAGCGTGGAAACTACAGGAGGAGGCACAGATACGCAGTATTTT; CDR3aa: CSVETTGGGTDTQYF
d_gene: -; abundance: few; j_gene: TRBJ2-5; v_gene: TRBV29-1; CDR3nt: TGCAGCGTTGTAGGGGCCTTGACCGTTGGGGAGACCCAGTACTTC; CDR3aa: CSVVGALTVGETQYF
d_gene: -; abundance: -; j_gene: TRBJ2-5; v_gene: TRBV12-5; CDR3nt: TGTGCTAGTGGGGCGGGGACAGAAGAGACCCAGTACTTC; CDR3aa: CASGAGTEETQYF
d_gene: -; abundance: few; j_gene: TRBJ2-1; v_gene: TRBV6-5; CDR3nt: TGTGCCAGCAGTTACTCCACCAAACCTACTATGTATGAGCAGTTCTTC; CDR3aa: CASSYSTKPTMYEQFF
d_gene: -; abundance: -; j_gene: TRBJ1-2; v_gene: TRBV7-9; CDR3nt: TGTGCCAGCAGCTTGCAGAAGAAGGACGGGTACTATGGCTACACCTTC; CDR3aa: CASSLQKKDGYYGYTF
d_gene: TRBD2; abundance: -; j_gene: TRBJ2-3; v_gene: TRBV10-3; CDR3nt: TGTGCCATCAGCGCGGGACTAGCGGGGCGAGATACGCAGTATTTT; CDR3aa: CAISAGLAGRDTQYF
d_gene: -; abundance: -; j_gene: TRBJ2-5; v_gene: TRBV10-3; CDR3nt: TGTGCCATCAGTGAGTCGCAGATATTGGAGACCCAGTACTTC; CDR3aa: CAISESQILETQYF
d_gene: -; abundance: -; j_gene: TRBJ2-1; v_gene: TRBV6-5; CDR3nt: TGTGCCAGCTTGGGTTGGGGCGCACATGAGCAGTTCTTC; CDR3aa: CASLGWGAHEQFF
d_gene: TRBD1; abundance: -; j_gene: TRBJ1-1; v_gene: TRBV20-1; CDR3nt: TGCAGTGCCCGAAGGGACAGTGAAGCTTTCTTT; CDR3aa: CSARRDSEAFF
d_gene: TRBD1; abundance: -; j_gene: TRBJ2-2; v_gene: TRBV6-1; CDR3nt: TGTGCCAGCAAGCTGACAGGGTCGAGCGGGGAGCTGTTTTTT; CDR3aa: CASKLTGSSGELFF
d_gene: TRBD1; abundance: -; j_gene: TRBJ2-1; v_gene: TRBV29-1; CDR3nt: TGCAGCGTTGTCTCCGGGACAGGTTGGGGCGGGATCAACTCCTACAATGAGCAGTTCTTC; CDR3aa: CSVVSGTGWGGINSYNEQFF
d_gene: -; abundance: -; j_gene: TRBJ2-3; v_gene: TRBV30; CDR3nt: TGTGCCTGGAGTAGGAAGTTTGCAGATACGCAGTATTTT; CDR3aa: CAWSRKFADTQYF
d_gene: -; abundance: -; j_gene: TRBJ2-1; v_gene: TRBV20-1; CDR3nt: TGCAGTGCCGGAGGGTACAATGAGCAGTTCTTC; CDR3aa: CSAGGYNEQFF